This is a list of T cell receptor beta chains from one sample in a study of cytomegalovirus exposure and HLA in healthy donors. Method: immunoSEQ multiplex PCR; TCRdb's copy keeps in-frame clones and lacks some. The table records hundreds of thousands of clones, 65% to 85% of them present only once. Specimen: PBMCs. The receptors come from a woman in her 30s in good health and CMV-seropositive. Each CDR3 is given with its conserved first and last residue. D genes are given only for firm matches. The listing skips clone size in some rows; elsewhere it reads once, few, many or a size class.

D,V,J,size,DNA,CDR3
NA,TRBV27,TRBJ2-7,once,TGTGCCAGCAGTCCATCGACTAGTTGGTACGAGCAGTACTTC,CASSPSTSWYEQYF
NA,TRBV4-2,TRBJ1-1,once,TGTGCCAGCAGCAAAATGATGATCGAACAGGCCACTGAAGCTTTCTTT,CASSKMMIEQATEAFF
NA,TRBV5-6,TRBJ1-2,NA,TGTGCCAGCAGCTTAGACGGGTTCTTCTATGGCTACACCTTC,CASSLDGFFYGYTF
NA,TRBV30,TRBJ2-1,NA,TGTGCCTGGAGTTTTTCGAACGGGGAGCAGTTCTTC,CAWSFSNGEQFF
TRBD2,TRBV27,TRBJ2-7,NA,TGTGCCAGCAGTTTTTCCCTCGGGGATAGCGGGAGCTACGAGCAGTACTTC,CASSFSLGDSGSYEQYF
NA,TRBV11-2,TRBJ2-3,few,TGTGCCAGCGAGACGCCCCCAGATACGCAGTATTTT,CASETPPDTQYF
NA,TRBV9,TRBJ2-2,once,TGTGCCAGCAGCGTCATCACCGGGGAGCTGTTTTTT,CASSVITGELFF
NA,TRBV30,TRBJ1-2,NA,TGTGCCTGGACGGGCACAGGGCCTTTAGGCTACACCTTC,CAWTGTGPLGYTF
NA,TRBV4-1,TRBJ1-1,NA,TGCGCCAGCAGCCAAAGCCTGAACACTGAAGCTTTCTTT,CASSQSLNTEAFF
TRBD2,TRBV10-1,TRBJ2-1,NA,TGCGCCAGCAGTGAGCCGGGAGGAAACGAGCAGTTCTTC,CASSEPGGNEQFF
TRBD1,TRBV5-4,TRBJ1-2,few,TGTGCCAGCAGCTTGGTCACAGGGGCCTATGGCTACACCTTC,CASSLVTGAYGYTF
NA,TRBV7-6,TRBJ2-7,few,TGTGCCAGCAGCCCAGTATTCGGTCCACTGGGGGAGCAGTACTTC,CASSPVFGPLGEQYF
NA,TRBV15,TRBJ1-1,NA,TGTGCCACCAGCAGAAGACTGGACAAAGACGAAGCTTTCTTT,CATSRRLDKDEAFF
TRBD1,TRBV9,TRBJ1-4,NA,TGTGCCAGCAGCGTGGGACAGGGGGCTGAAAAACTGTTTTTT,CASSVGQGAEKLFF
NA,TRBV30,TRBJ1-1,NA,TGTGCCTGGAGTGTAGGCCCTTTTGCGAGCACTGAAGCTTTCTTT,CAWSVGPFASTEAFF
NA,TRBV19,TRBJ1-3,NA,TGTGCCAGTAGTATGTATTCCGGAAACACCATATATTTT,CASSMYSGNTIYF
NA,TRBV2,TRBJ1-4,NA,TGTGCCAGCAGTTATATTGAAAAACTGTTTTTT,CASSYIEKLFF
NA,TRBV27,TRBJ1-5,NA,TGTGCCAGCAGTTTACGGGGGGGAGATCAGCCCCAGCATTTT,CASSLRGGDQPQHF
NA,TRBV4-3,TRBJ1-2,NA,TGCGCCAGCAGCCAAGTACAGGGTGAGGTCCTCGATGGCTACACCTTC,CASSQVQGEVLDGYTF
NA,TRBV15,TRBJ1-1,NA,TGTGCCACCGCGGTTCGGGTACAGAACACTGAAGCTTTCTTT,CATAVRVQNTEAFF
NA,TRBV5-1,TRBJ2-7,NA,TGCGCCAGCAGCTTGAGGAGGGGGTTATCCTACGAGCAGTACTTC,CASSLRRGLSYEQYF
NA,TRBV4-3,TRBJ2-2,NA,TGCGCCAGCAGCCCCTCCCCCACGGCGAACACCGGGGAGCTGTTTTTT,CASSPSPTANTGELFF
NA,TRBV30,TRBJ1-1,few,TGTGCCTGGAGAAACGAGCGTTCGGGCGCTGAAGCTTTCTTT,CAWRNERSGAEAFF
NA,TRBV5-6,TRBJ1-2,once,TGTGCCAGCAGCTTTGCACGGAGTAAAGGCTACACCTTC,CASSFARSKGYTF
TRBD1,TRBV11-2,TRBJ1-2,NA,TGTGCCAGCAGCCGTAATACAGGGGCGATAGTTTATGGCTACACCTTC,CASSRNTGAIVYGYTF